Listed below are T cell receptor beta chains from one sample, sequenced in a study of monozygotic twins with inflammatory bowel disease. TCRdb re-called the 5' RACE reads; every CDR3 protein appears as one record, without DNA. The sample holds nearly 450,000 distinct CDR3 sequences. The sequencing sample was made of blood. These receptors all stem from a human donor with ulcerative colitis or Crohn's disease, or a healthy co-twin of an affected twin (not recorded which). The CDR3 runs from the conserved cysteine through the conserved F or W.

j_call	v_call	cdr3_aa
TRBJ1-2	TRBV6-5	CASSYSRRGGGYTF
TRBJ1-5	TRBV6-5	CASRQGARQPQHF
TRBJ1-1	TRBV6-5	CASSYFPLVSTEAFF
TRBJ1-2	TRBV10-3	CAISPEVGGYTF
TRBJ2-1	TRBV4-1	CASSQTGGFSYNEQFF
TRBJ2-7	TRBV10-3	CAISDSGTNEQYF
TRBJ2-5	TRBV20-1	CSARARGETQYF
TRBJ1-3	TRBV5-5	CASSLRSGQDTIYF
TRBJ2-3	TRBV27	CASSLFPGQRTDTQYF
TRBJ2-2	TRBV19	CASSIVAGGTGELFF
TRBJ1-1	TRBV13	CASSLRPVVITTEAFF
TRBJ2-2	TRBV6-6	CASGSSGGMGELFF
TRBJ1-4	TRBV27	CASSRTVNEKLFF
TRBJ1-1	TRBV5-1	CASGRGQGDTEAFF
TRBJ2-1	TRBV12-3/TRBV12-4	CANPLVLVNEQFF
TRBJ2-1	TRBV20-1	CSQPGTIYNEQFF
TRBJ2-3	TRBV7-2	CASSPGLAGYTDTQYF
TRBJ2-5	TRBV5-1	CASSPRDRVKETQYF
TRBJ2-2	TRBV12-3/TRBV12-4	CASRPSQGPRELFF
TRBJ2-3	TRBV5-4	CASRPGLAQSDTQYF
TRBJ1-2	TRBV28	CASSLTPRRYGYTF
TRBJ2-3	TRBV14	CASSQNPGDTQYF
TRBJ1-2	TRBV12-3/TRBV12-4	CASSLWDYNYGYTF